A single sample gave rise to the 8 T cell receptor beta chains below, sequenced in a study of T cells after yellow fever vaccination. TCRdb re-called the 5' RACE reads through MiXCR, storing one row per CDR3 protein. The sample holds around 260,000 distinct CDR3 sequences, roughly 5% seen once. The material was CD4+ T cells sorted from PBMCs, obtained on the day of the yellow fever booster vaccination. Receptor source: a man younger than 35 who received the YFV17D yellow fever vaccine.

This sequence joins TRBV10-3 and TRBJ2-1, with D perhaps TRBD2 (6 bases). Trimming shortened V by 8 bases and J by 9 bases, and 20 bases separated the two germline ends. The CDR3 is 14 amino acids. Germline CDR1 ENHRY, CDR2 SYGVKD. This CDR3 is CAIRASERSSEQFF. Written as DNA, the CDR3 is TGTGCCATCCGGGCTAGCGAGAGGTCCAGTGAGCAGTTCTTC.

In this sample, this clonotype turned up many times. The chain combines TRBV3-1 with TRBJ2-1, with 14 bases aligning to TRBD2. In germline, CDR1 is LGHDT, CDR2 YNNKEL (reference sequence). The CDR3 totals 19 residues. V was clipped by 5 bases and J by 0 bases; unmatched bases: 9. Written as DNA, the CDR3 is TGTGCCAGCAGCAGAGGACTAGCGGGGGGTCCCAGCTCCTACAATGAGCAGTTCTTC. Translated, it gives CASSRGLAGGPSSYNEQFF.

This clonotype appeared a few times. The chain carries TRBV11-2 and TRBJ2-5, with D unresolved. Germline loops: CDR1 SGHAT, CDR2 FQNNGV. The CDR3 is 13 residues long. Trimming shortened V by 6 bases and J by 0 bases, and 8 bases separated the two germline ends. For the CDR3, the DNA is TGTGCCAGCAGTTCCTCGTACCAAGAGACCCAGTACTTC. Protein product: CASSSSYQETQYF.

This clonotype occurred a few times. The V and J genes are TRBV18 and TRBJ1-2; possibly TRBD1 for D (5 bases). Looked up from germline, CDR1 is KGHSH and CDR2 is LQKENI. CDR3 size: 14 residues. Trimming pared 0 bases from V and 1 base from J, leaving 6 bases between. Written as DNA, the CDR3 is TGTGCCAGCTCACCACCGGGGGTTAACTATGGCTACACCTTC. Its protein is CASSPPGVNYGYTF.

This clonotype has ten or more counts. The germline gene is not matched at one end of the junction; a read error may be the cause. The chain has TRBV2 and TRBJ2-5; D not certain. CDR3 length: 13 amino acids. Germline V gene lookup returns CDR1 SNHLY and CDR2 FYNNEI. The CDR3 region has the DNA TGTGCCAGCAGCGAAGTTAACCAAGAGACCCAGTACTTC. Residues: CASSEVNQETQYF.

This chain links TRBV5-1 with TRBJ2-2, with D possibly TRBD1 on 5 matching bases. Deletions cut 4 bases from V and 2 bases from J, with 9 bases between. CDR3 size: 14 residues. Germline assignment: CDR1 SGHRS and CDR2 YFSETQ. The CDR3 spells CASSDRANTGELFF. CDR3 coding DNA: TGCGCCAGCAGCGACAGAGCTAACACCGGGGAGCTGTTTTTT.

This chain connects TRBV28 to TRBJ1-1; a weak D match, TRBD1 (5 bases). CDR3 size: 13 residues. Germline loops: CDR1 MDHEN, CDR2 SYDVKM. The V gene lost 3 bases and the J gene lost 5 bases, with 10 bases spanning the gap. As DNA, the CDR3 is TGTGCCAGCAGTTTTGGACACGGAACTGAAGCTTTCTTT. It encodes CASSFGHGTEAFF.

V usage is TRBV5-1 and J usage is TRBJ2-7, with D possibly TRBD1 on 6 matching bases. This CDR3 spans 13 amino acids. Germline assignment: CDR1 SGHRS and CDR2 YFSETQ. Trimming pared 3 bases from V and 3 bases from J, leaving 10 bases between. For the CDR3, the DNA is TGCGCCAGCAGCTCTGACAGGAACTACGAGCAGTACTTC. Its translation is CASSSDRNYEQYF. Drawing the rest from reference TRBV5-1 and TRBJ2-7, the complete variable domain is KAGVTQTPRYLIKTRGQQVTLSCSPISGHRSVSWYQQTPGQGLQFLFEYFSETQRNKGNFPGRFSGRQFSNSRSEMNVSTLELGDSALYLCASSSDRNYEQYFGPGTRLTVT.